This T cell receptor beta chain was recovered during a study of Ad26.COV2.S vaccination and SARS-CoV-2 variants. General study results and limits: Spike-specific TCR breadth was greater after Ad26.COV2.S than placebo. Reported findings describe substantial breadth in spike-specific CD8+ and CD4+ T cell responses following vaccination. Assessments of TCR breadth and depth may have underestimated the total T cell responses.

Stated treatment: some 19 received Ad26.COV2.S at low or high dose, single or two shots; five or six received placebo; per-sample allocation not given. Vaccine and placebo recipients were sampled on day 63 after the first injection. In Boston, an adult donor aged 18-55 years took part. J lost 5 bases, V lost 1 base, and 7 bases had no gene match. This CDR3 has 17 amino acids. The germline V gene encodes CDR1 SGHNT and CDR2 YYREEE (reference sequence). Libraries were prepared by immunoSEQ multiplex PCR; TCRdb keeps only in-frame clonotypes and omits some of them. The data contain around 250,000 clones, 70% to 90% of them singletons. Remarks on this clone: Antigen specificity is unknown.

The receptor was derived from a person between 18 and 60 years old who received the Ad26.COV2.S COVID-19 vaccine or a placebo. The chain couples TRBV5-4 to TRBJ2-2; 11 bases fit TRBD2. The sequencing here drew on peripheral blood, taken in a trial of Ad26.COV2.S vaccine versus placebo. The CDR3 sequence: CASSLTVAGGETGELFF. The DNA of the CDR3 is TGTGCCAGCAGCTTGACGGTAGCGGGAGGGGAAACCGGGGAGCTGTTTTTT.